This T cell receptor beta chain was found in a study of T cells in Graves' hyperthyroidism and ophthalmopathy. The CDR3 regions of TCR beta were amplified from RNA transcripts. TCR CDR3 underwent first-round RT-PCR with the HTBI primer set. MiXCR was run by TCRdb on the multiplex PCR reads, yielding one entry per CDR3 protein. The data hold around 610,000 distinct CDR3 sequences, with about 14% observed a single time. The diagnostic basis comprised clinical symptoms, serum thyroxine and TRAb, thyroid ultrasound and orbital computed tomography. The PBMCs were sourced from fresh peripheral blood (about 9.7 ml). Trimming pared 2 bases from V and 2 bases from J, leaving 7 bases between. This CDR3 comprises 13 residues. Germline CDR1 is LNHNV and CDR2 is YYDKDF (reference sequence). This clonotype was found many times. Its cognate antigen is unknown. Findings and caveats of the study: Researchers found most expanded thyroid clonotypes above 0.001 in blood as well. The model forecast ophthalmopathy, anticipating it by a median about 7 months before onset.

The chain has TRBV15 and TRBJ2-7; perhaps D is TRBD1 or TRBD2 (5 bases each). The source is a woman aged 40 to 55 with Graves' ophthalmopathy. The sequenced material came from blood. CDR3 nucleotide sequence: TGTGCCACCAGCAGATTGGGACCCTACGAGCAGTACTTC. Translation gives CATSRLGPYEQYF.